This TCR beta chain was obtained from a study of human T cells and chemical hapten exposure. For the study at large: Small discrepancies in pooled library volume mainly accounted for the varying TCR yields per sample.

Whole-study findings and limits: PT1 expanded TCR counts and patch test score were linked, and their correlation was positive. Controls formed significantly fewer large CDR3 similarity clusters than expanded TCRs did.

A single record per CDR3 protein comes from TCRdb applying MiXCR to the RACE reads. Of about 300,000 distinct CDR3 sequences listed, around 5.5% are singletons. Time point of the sample: pre-sensitization, week 0. Treatment here: therapeutic diphenylcyclopropenone sensitization with weekly scalp DPC. As regards this clonotype: The antigen remains unidentified.

CDR1 is LGHDT and CDR2 is YNNKEL in the germline V gene (reference sequence). Between the trimmed V and J ends, which lost 2 bases and 3 bases, there was a span of 15 bases. There are 16 residues in the CDR3. The sample here was whole blood, taken in connection with sensitization to the hapten diphenylcyclopropenone (DPC). This clonotype was obtained from a woman aged 18-29 years with alopecia areata. Some clones in this sample may be carry-over from other donors' samples. The chain employs TRBV3-1 and TRBJ2-3; D assignment may be TRBD1 or TRBD2 (6 bases each). The CDR3 DNA follows: TGTGCCAGCAGCCAACGTCCGGGGGCCTCAACAGATACGCAGTATTTT. Encoded protein: CASSQRPGASTDTQYF.